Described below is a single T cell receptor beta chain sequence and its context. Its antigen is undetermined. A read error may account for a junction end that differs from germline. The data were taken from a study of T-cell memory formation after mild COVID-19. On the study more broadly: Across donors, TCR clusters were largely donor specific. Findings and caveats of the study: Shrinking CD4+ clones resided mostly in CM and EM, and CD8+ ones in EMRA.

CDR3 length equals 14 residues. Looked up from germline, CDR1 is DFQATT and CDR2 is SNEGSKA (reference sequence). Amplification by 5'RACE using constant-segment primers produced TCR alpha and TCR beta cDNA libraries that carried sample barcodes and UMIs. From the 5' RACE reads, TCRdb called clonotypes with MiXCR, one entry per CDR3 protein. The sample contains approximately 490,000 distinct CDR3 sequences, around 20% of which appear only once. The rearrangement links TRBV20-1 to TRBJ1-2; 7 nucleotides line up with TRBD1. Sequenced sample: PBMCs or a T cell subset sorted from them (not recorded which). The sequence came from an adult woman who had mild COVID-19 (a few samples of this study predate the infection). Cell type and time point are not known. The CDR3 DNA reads TGCAGTGCTCGAGACAGGGCCAACACCTATGGCTACACCTTC. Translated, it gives CSARDRANTYGYTF.